These 7 T cell receptor beta chains share one sample of origin, sequenced in a study of monozygotic twins with inflammatory bowel disease (dated by TCRdb to the late 2010s). Library prep was done by 5' RACE. The sequencer listed for this sample is Illumina HiSeq 2500. Reads reprocessed by TCRdb are summarized as one entry per CDR3 protein sequence, and DNA is absent. The sample's records list some 440,000 distinct CDR3 sequences. About 2.4% of the sample lies in the top ten. Material for sequencing was blood. The receptors here all came from a human donor with ulcerative colitis or Crohn's disease, or a healthy co-twin of an affected twin (not recorded which).

The chain joins TRBV15 to TRBJ2-2; lacking DNA, the TRBD1 call made by TCRdb goes unchecked. Germline lookup yields CDR1 LNHNV and CDR2 YYDKDF (reference sequence). The CDR3 length is 15 residues. The CDR3 spells CATSFGQGSTGELFF.

The J gene is TRBJ1-5, the V gene TRBV7-6. CDR1 is SGHVS and CDR2 is FNYEAQ in the germline V gene. CDR3 length: 13 amino acids. The CDR3 sequence: CASSYAVNQPQHF.

The rearrangement joins TRBV3-1 to TRBJ2-1; there is no DNA to check the TCRdb D call of TRBD2. The CDR3 is 18 amino acids. Germline CDR1 LGHDT, CDR2 YNNKEL (reference sequence). The CDR3 protein is CASSQDLASGRSYNEQFF.

J is TRBJ1-3 and V is TRBV7-7; checking the TCRdb D call of TRBD1 is not possible without DNA. The CDR3 is 14 amino acids. Germline CDR1 and CDR2: SSHAT and FNYEAQ (reference sequence). CDR3: CALGQAFSGNTIYF.

The chain couples TRBV5-5 to TRBJ2-7; the TCRdb D gene call, TRBD2, has no DNA to confirm it. Germline lookup yields CDR1 SGHKS and CDR2 YYEKEE (reference sequence). The CDR3 is made up of 16 amino acids. CDR3 amino acids: CASSLERTSGAYEQYF. Variable domain in full (rest from reference TRBV5-5 and TRBJ2-7): DAGVTQSPTHLIKTRGQQVTLRCSPISGHKSVSWYQQVLGQGPQFIFQYYEKEERGRGNFPDRFSARQFPNYSSELNVNALLLGDSALYLCASSLERTSGAYEQYFGPGTRLTVT.

This rearrangement joins TRBV7-2 to TRBJ2-5; TCRdb reports TRBD2, a call that lacks DNA to check it against. Germline V CDR1 and CDR2: SGHTA, FQGNSA. The CDR3 totals 17 residues. CDR3 region: CASSIIPSGQGQETQYF.

The chain joins TRBV9 to TRBJ2-2. CDR3 size: 14 residues. Germline CDR1 reads SGDLS; CDR2 reads YYNGEE. This chain's CDR3 is CASSPSGNTGELFF.